This T cell receptor (beta chain) stems from a study of control samples from healthy donors and cancer patients. The germline V and J ends were trimmed by 7 bases and 1 base, with 9 bases remaining between them. CDR3 length: 13 amino acids. In germline, CDR1 is KGHDR, CDR2 SFDVKD. Profiled with immunoSEQ multiplex PCR; TCRdb holds only in-frame clones, not every one. In the table there are fewer than 200,000 clones, approximately 95% of which are singletons. The sequence was obtained from a man younger than 35 in good health. The chain has TRBV24-1 and TRBJ1-1, with a tentative D call TRBD1 (5 bases). The sequencing input was blood. The CDR3 here is CATSQGSNTEAFF. The CDR3 bases are TGTGCCACCAGCCAGGGCTCGAACACTGAAGCTTTCTTT.